Following are 7 T cell receptor beta chains from one sample sequenced in a study of shared clonotypes between healthy human individuals. The assay was immunoSEQ multiplex PCR, and TCRdb's table has in-frame clones only and misses some. The sample gives 550,000 to 700,000 clones, less than 80% of which show up once; around 1.8% is in the top ten. Input material: memory CD4+ T cells sorted from blood. The subset denotes: CD45RA-negative fraction. All receptors derive from a woman aged 25 to 39 in good health.

The chain joins TRBV4-1 to TRBJ1-4; D remains ambiguous. With 5 bases removed from V and 8 bases from J, the gap between germline ends came to 12 bases. The CDR3 covers 13 residues. Germline V CDR1 and CDR2: MGHRA, YSYEKL. The CDR3 here is CASSLSLGEKLFF. Written as DNA, the CDR3 is TGCGCCAGCAGCTTATCTCTTGGGGAAAAACTGTTTTTT.

The chain couples TRBV5-1 to TRBJ1-1, with D tentatively TRBD1 (6 bases). The length of the CDR3 is 13 residues. Germline V gives CDR1 SGHRS, CDR2 YFSETQ. V was clipped by 1 base and J by 9 bases, with 13 bases between them. The CDR3, as DNA: TGCGCCAGCAGCTTGTCGGGGGCGGGGAAAGCTTTCTTT. This codes for CASSLSGAGKAFF.

A few counts support this clone. The V call is TRBV19, the J call TRBJ1-1, with D unresolved. Between the trimmed V and J ends, which lost 5 bases and 3 bases, there was a span of 10 bases. Germline values: CDR1 LNHDA, CDR2 SQIVND (reference sequence). The CDR3 is made up of 13 amino acids. CDR3 sequence: CASSPLTHTEAFF. DNA of the CDR3: TGTGCCAGTAGTCCCTTGACACACACTGAAGCTTTCTTT.

The chain employs TRBV7-9 and TRBJ2-5; 9 positions agree with TRBD1. V was clipped by 5 bases and J by 1 base; unmatched bases: 8. The CDR3 covers 16 residues. Germline CDR1 reads SEHNR; CDR2 reads FQNEAQ (reference sequence). CDR3 bases: TGTGCCAGCAGCCCCAGGACAGGGGTCGGCCAAGAGACCCAGTACTTC. Encoded protein: CASSPRTGVGQETQYF.

V usage is TRBV7-5 and J usage is TRBJ2-5. TRBV7-5 is described as a pseudogene. CDR3 length equals 13 residues. The CDR3: CVRSRTQQETQYF. Here the CDR3 DNA reads TGTGTCAGAAGCCGGACCCAACAAGAGACCCAGTACTTC.

This chain links TRBV28 with TRBJ2-7; 9 bases line up with TRBD1. CDR1 and CDR2 from the germline V gene are MDHEN and SYDVKM. There are 16 residues in the CDR3. Unmatched junction bases numbered 12, after V lost 5 bases and J lost 4 bases. Here the CDR3 reads CASSGTGSGRVYEQYF. CDR3 in DNA: TGTGCCAGCAGTGGGACAGGGTCAGGTCGAGTATACGAGCAGTACTTC.

The chain carries TRBV6-5 and TRBJ1-1; no reliable D call. Germline assignment: CDR1 MNHEY and CDR2 SVGAGI. The CDR3 contains 14 residues. With 5 bases removed from V and 1 base from J, the gap between germline ends came to 11 bases. This CDR3 is CASSEIRTNTEAFF. The CDR3 nucleotides are TGTGCCAGCAGTGAGATACGCACGAACACTGAAGCTTTCTTT.